Below, one T cell receptor (beta chain) is given with its context. The specificity of this receptor is unknown. No much larger clonotype is one base removed from it; base qualities were not supplied. Donors were under 40 systemically healthy Caucasian individuals from Russia aged roughly 6 to 100 years. Each donor gave roughly 11 milliliters of peripheral blood, drawn into EDTA-treated Vacutainer tubes. Ficoll-Paque density-gradient centrifugation was used to isolate PBMCs, with at least 7 million per sample. Total RNA was extracted from PBMCs with Trizol reagent, with at least 6 micrograms obtained per sample. For every donor, an aliquot of PBMCs went through flow cytometry to measure the percentages of naive CD45RAhigh/CD27high T cells. CDR1 and CDR2 (SGHRS, YFSETQ) derive from the germline V gene. Trimming takes 6 bases off V and 7 bases off J; junction bases not matched to a gene: 10. The CDR3 has 15 amino acids, counting the end cysteine and phenylalanine. The retained sequence is limited to the CDR3, 45 bases, with the frame set at the first base.

Receptors were amplified or captured by 5' RACE. The reads were generated on an Illumina HiSeq 2500. A second roughly 7 to 12 cycle PCR used a sample-barcoded 5' primer and a J-beta primer mix. Each TCR beta cDNA molecule received a unique molecular identifier from a template-switch 5' adaptor carrying 12 random nucleotides. At least 2.5 million CDR3-containing paired-end reads were obtained from each sample. First-strand cDNA was synthesized from all RNA with the Mint cDNA synthesis kit, primed by a TRBC-specific oligonucleotide. Following uracil-DNA glycosylase treatment, all cDNA underwent a first 18-cycle PCR with the universal primers M1SS and BC2_uni_R. Regarding the original processing steps: Each sample was normalized by randomly selecting 1 million high-quality reads, each carrying a distinct molecular identifier. Reads with shared molecular identifiers were discarded instead of being binned into consensus sequences. MiTCR, set to a Q25 quality threshold and the strictest error-elimination algorithm, was used for CDR3 identification, clonotype clustering and error correction. A nonparametric unseen species model using Euler transformation provided a lower-bound estimate of total TCR beta diversity. The public sequencing data were trimmed at Q25 with fastp and processed into clonotypes with MiXCR by TCRdb, which kept only in-frame beta chains. Identical CDR3 proteins give one entry, which carries the most common genes and DNA. These V and J calls derive from TCRdb rather than the authors' analysis. This sample has 850,000 to 1,300,000 distinct CDR3 sequences in its table, and less than 50% of those were observed once. Together, the top ten hold approximately 20% of the sample.

This record comes from a study of blood T cells in healthy people across ages (dated by TCRdb to 2014 to 2015). In terms of the full investigation: In model experiments, template switching captured about one uniquely barcoded TCR beta cDNA molecule for every two T cells. The study measured age-related changes in TCR beta repertoire diversity using deep sequencing normalized with unique cDNA molecular identifiers. The donors were divided into four age groups: young (average around 16 years), middle-aged (approximately 39), aged (around 59) and long-lived (roughly 82). Donors of different ages were randomly distributed across sequencing lanes to avoid experimental bias. The study analyzed two additional independent replicas of 1 million unique cDNA reads from the same blood draw for two donors, one aged 18 to 30 and one aged 80 or older.

What the work shows at the level of the full study, not this receptor alone: Because profiling used bulk unsorted PBMCs, naive and antigen-experienced compartments could not be compared conclusively. Donor CMV infection status was unknown, potentially confounding age-related changes in expanded clonotypes. Total diversity estimates from one million sequenced T cells were considered lower bounds and underestimates. Observed TCR beta diversity per million T cells fell roughly linearly with age, and a significant reduction was already apparent by age approximately 40. Compared with the aged group, more naive CD4+ T cells, fewer expanded clones and increased TCR diversity were shown by the long-lived group, suggesting age selection. A strong correlation was found between observed TCR beta diversity and the percentage of naive T cells measured by flow cytometry.

Material for sequencing was blood. This sequence was found in a woman aged 55-69 years in good health. The receptor chain draws on TRBV5-1 and TRBJ1-6; 7 central nucleotides agree with TRBD1. The CDR3 protein: CASTLFGGGNSPLHF. The nucleotide sequence reads TGCGCCAGCACCCTGTTTGGAGGGGGCAATTCACCCCTCCACTTT.